This T cell receptor (beta chain) emerged from a study of T cell repertoires in cytomegalovirus infection (dated by TCRdb to about 2019). In terms of the full investigation: Recently identified HLA-C-restricted CMV epitopes, whose presentation resists viral immunomodulation, were targeted by peptide stimulations together with well-studied HLA-B-restricted epitopes. Because public TCR beta signatures pointed to carriage of CMV infection together with the matching HLA type, the HLA type of each donor mattered for the analysis. Study-level results and caveats: In both this cohort and an independent roughly 330-donor cohort, the cumulative frequency of public TCR beta family members distinguished carriers of CMV infection plus the relevant HLA type. In the ex vivo response, HLA-C-restricted CMV-specific TCR beta clonotypes were dominant, and in two of eight donors the single most frequent clonotype came from this HLA-C-restricted group.

The sample's treatment or condition, from its label and the paper: in vitro stimulation with specific CMV peptide epitopes to enrich CMV-specific T cells. The sample was run on an Illumina HiSeq 1500. TCRdb passed the public sequencing reads through fastp at Q25 and MiXCR, retaining productive beta sequences. Each CDR3 protein gets just one entry, which takes the most common genes and DNA from the rows behind it. The sample yields fewer than 150,000 distinct CDR3 sequences; 30% were counted once. The top ten clonotypes cover less than 45% of the sample. The CDR3 contains 14 residues, cysteine and phenylalanine counted. The retained sequence is limited to the CDR3, 42 bases, with the frame set at the first base. The germline V gene specifies SGHAT as CDR1 and FQNNGV as CDR2. V was cut back by 5 bases and J by 0 bases, leaving a gap of 11 bases between them. This clonotype was seen many times. Which antigen it targets is not known. The input lacks base qualities; no much larger clone sits a single base away.

The material was CD8+ T cells from cultured PBMCs, obtained from culture after CMV antigen stimulation. The rearranged segments are TRBV11-2 and TRBJ2-7; the D gene is perhaps TRBD2, on 5 matching bases. This TCR derives from a human donor in good health (CMV status not recorded). Some clones in this sample may be carry-over from other donors' samples. The CDR3 amino acid sequence is: CASSLTGYSYEQYF. The nucleotide sequence reads as follows: TGTGCCAGCAGCCTAACGGGGTACTCCTACGAGCAGTACTTC.